Presented here are 7 T cell receptor beta chains from one specimen sequenced in a study of cytomegalovirus exposure and HLA in healthy donors. The PCR had 60 Vbeta and 13 Jbeta primers. TCRdb keeps only in-frame clones here, not all; method: immunoSEQ multiplex PCR. The sample includes some 250,000 clones, 75% to 85% of them seen just once. The sample comprised PBMCs. These receptors were collected from a woman aged 55-70 years in good health and CMV-seropositive.

The rearrangement uses TRBV19 and TRBJ1-2; 12 nucleotides match TRBD1. The CDR3 sequence is 17 residues long. The V segment lost 3 bases and the J segment 3 bases; nucleotides outside the gene matches: 8. The germline V gene has CDR1 LNHDA and CDR2 SQIVND (reference sequence). The chain's CDR3 is CASSIGDRGRLDYGYTF. In DNA form, the CDR3 reads TGTGCCAGTAGTATTGGGGACAGGGGGCGATTGGACTATGGCTACACCTTC.

The chain is built from TRBV19 and TRBJ2-1, with 10 bases matching TRBD2. The CDR3 runs 14 residues. Germline V gives CDR1 LNHDA, CDR2 SQIVND (reference sequence). Germline trimming cut 8 bases from V and 4 bases from J; bases unmatched to any gene: 5. CDR3 sequence (DNA): TGTGCCAGTGCAGGACTAGCGGTGTACAATGAGCAGTTCTTC. Translated: CASAGLAVYNEQFF.

The chain combines TRBV25-1 with TRBJ2-1, with D possibly matching TRBD2 (6 bases). Germline lookup yields CDR1 MGHDK and CDR2 SYGVNS. The CDR3 length is 14 residues. Trimming left V 2 bases short and J 4 bases short, with 9 bases between. The CDR3 region has the DNA TGTGCCAGCAGTGAAAGCGGGCGATACAATGAGCAGTTCTTC. This codes for CASSESGRYNEQFF.

This chain's CDR3 is CASSQLAGTDTQYF. The CDR3 coding sequence is TGTGCCAGTAGTCAGCTAGCGGGCACAGATACGCAGTATTTT. The V call is TRBV19, the J call TRBJ2-3; 7 nucleotides align to TRBD2. Germline V gene lookup returns CDR1 LNHDA and CDR2 SQIVND (reference sequence). The V gene end was trimmed by 5 bases and the J gene end by 1 base; junction bases not matched to a gene: 3. The CDR3 totals 14 residues.

This clone was seen only once. The gene calls are TRBV28 and TRBJ2-5; a weak D match, TRBD2 (6 bases). The V end lost 2 bases, the J end lost 4 bases, and 11 bases lay between the germline ends. This CDR3 contains 14 residues. CDR1 is MDHEN and CDR2 is SYDVKM in the germline V gene. CDR3: CASSLVGGRETQYF. The CDR3 nucleotides read TGTGCCAGCAGTTTAGTGGGGGGACGAGAGACCCAGTACTTC.

The chain combines TRBV7-9 with TRBJ2-7, with 7 nucleotides matching TRBD2. The CDR3 contains 17 residues. V trimming: 0 bases; J trimming: 2 bases; junction bases outside the gene matches: 10. Germline V CDR1 and CDR2: SEHNR, FQNEAQ (reference sequence). CDR3 loop: CASSLATVTSSTYEQYF. CDR3 sequence (DNA): TGTGCCAGCAGCTTAGCTACCGTGACTAGCTCCACCTACGAGCAGTACTTC. The full variable domain, completed using reference TRBV7-9 and TRBJ2-7, is DTGVSQNPRHKITKRGQNVTFRCDPISEHNRLYWYRQTLGQGPEFLTYFQNEAQLEKSRLLSDRFSAERPKGSFSTLEIQRTEQGDSAMYLCASSLATVTSSTYEQYFGPGTRLTVT.

The V call is TRBV14, the J call TRBJ2-2; no clear D gene. The CDR3 is made up of 13 amino acids. Germline V gene data show CDR1 as SGHDN and CDR2 as FVKESK. The V end was cut by 0 bases, the J end by 5 bases, with 4 bases between. CDR3 sequence reads: CASSQDLTGELFF. As DNA, the CDR3 is TGTGCCAGCAGCCAAGATCTTACCGGGGAGCTGTTTTTT.